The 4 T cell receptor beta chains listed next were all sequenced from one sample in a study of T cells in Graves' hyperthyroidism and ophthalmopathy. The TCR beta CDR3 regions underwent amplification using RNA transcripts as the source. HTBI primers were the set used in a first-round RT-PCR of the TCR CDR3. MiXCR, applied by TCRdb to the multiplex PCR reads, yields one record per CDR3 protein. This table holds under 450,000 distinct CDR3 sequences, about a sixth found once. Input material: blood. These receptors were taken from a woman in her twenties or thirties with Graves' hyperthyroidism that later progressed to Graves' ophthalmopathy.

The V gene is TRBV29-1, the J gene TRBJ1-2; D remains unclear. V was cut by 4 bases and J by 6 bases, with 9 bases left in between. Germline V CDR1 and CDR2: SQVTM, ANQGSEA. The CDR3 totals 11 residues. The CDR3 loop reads CSVGLGNGYTF. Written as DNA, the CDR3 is TGCAGCGTTGGCTTAGGGAATGGCTACACCTTC.

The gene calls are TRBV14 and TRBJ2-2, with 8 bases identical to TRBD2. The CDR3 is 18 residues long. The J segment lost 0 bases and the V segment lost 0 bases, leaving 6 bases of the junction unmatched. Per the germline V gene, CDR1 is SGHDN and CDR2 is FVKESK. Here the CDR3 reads CASSQDYSGVANTGELFF. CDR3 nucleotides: TGTGCCAGCAGCCAAGACTATAGCGGGGTTGCGAACACCGGGGAGCTGTTTTTT.

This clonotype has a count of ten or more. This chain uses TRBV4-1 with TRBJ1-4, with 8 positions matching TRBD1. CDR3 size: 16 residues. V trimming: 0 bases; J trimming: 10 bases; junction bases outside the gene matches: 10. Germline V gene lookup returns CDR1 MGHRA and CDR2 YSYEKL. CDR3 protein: CASSQDRAQGAGKLFF. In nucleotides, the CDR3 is TGCGCCAGCAGCCAAGATCGGGCGCAGGGGGCTGGAAAACTGTTTTTT.

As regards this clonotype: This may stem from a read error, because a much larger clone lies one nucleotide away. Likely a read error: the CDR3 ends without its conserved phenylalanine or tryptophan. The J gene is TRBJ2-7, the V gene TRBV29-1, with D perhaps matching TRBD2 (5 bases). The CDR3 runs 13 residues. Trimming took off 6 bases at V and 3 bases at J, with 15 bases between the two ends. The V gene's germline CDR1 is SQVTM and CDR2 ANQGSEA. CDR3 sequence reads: CSVKQLDLYEQYL. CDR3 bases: TGCAGCGTCAAACAACTAGATCTCTACGAGCAGTACCTC.